Presented here are 20 T cell receptor beta chains from one specimen sequenced in a study of T cell repertoires in cytomegalovirus infection. These TCRs are of unknown antigen specificity. TCRdb passed the reads through MiXCR, listing each CDR3 protein once. Of 640,000 or so distinct CDR3 sequences listed, around 31% are singletons. Here the sequenced sample was cultured PBMCs, taken from culture after CMV antigen stimulation. These receptors were obtained from a human donor in good health (CMV status not recorded). Some clones in this sample may be carry-over from other donors' samples.

This chain uses TRBV5-1 with TRBJ2-5; 7 nucleotides match TRBD2. The CDR3 length is 14 residues. From germline, CDR1 is SGHRS and CDR2 YFSETQ. V dropped 2 bases and J dropped 5; count of bases not matched to a gene: 6. The CDR3 spells CASSFGQGGETQYF. The DNA of the CDR3 is TGCGCCAGCAGCTTTGGTCAGGGAGGGGAGACCCAGTACTTC.

This clonotype appeared a few times. The chain carries TRBV18 and TRBJ2-7; possibly TRBD1 or TRBD2 for D (6 bases each). The CDR3 sequence is 15 residues long. V was shortened by 3 bases and J by 4 bases, with 16 bases between the two germline ends. Germline-derived CDR1 and CDR2 are KGHSH and LQKENI. This CDR3 is CASSPPGAPPYEQYF. The CDR3 DNA sequence: TGTGCCAGCTCACCCCCGGGGGCTCCCCCTTACGAGCAGTACTTC. The entire variable domain, with the rest obtained from reference TRBV18 and TRBJ2-7, is as follows: NAGVMQNPRHLVRRRGQEARLRCSPMKGHSHVYWYRQLPEEGLKFMVYLQKENIIDESGMPKERFSAEFPKEGPSILRIQQVVRGDSAAYFCASSPPGAPPYEQYFGPGTRLTVT.

The chain uses TRBV20-1 and TRBJ2-1, with D hard to call. This CDR3 has 15 residues. The V and J ends lost 4 bases and 7 bases respectively, with 20 bases between them. CDR1 DFQATT and CDR2 SNEGSKA come from the germline V gene (reference sequence). As DNA, the CDR3 is TGCAGTGCTACCACGACGAAGCCTGGCTATAATGAGCAGTTCTTC. This gives the protein CSATTTKPGYNEQFF.

The chain couples TRBV18 to TRBJ1-1; perhaps TRBD1 as D (5 bases). Trimming took 5 bases from V and 3 from J, leaving 13 bases between them. Germline V lookup: CDR1 KGHSH, CDR2 LQKENI. The CDR3 totals 14 residues. The CDR3 is CASSTGGGDTEAFF. The CDR3 DNA follows: TGTGCCAGCTCAACGGGCGGGGGGGACACTGAAGCTTTCTTT.

This clonotype was counted once. CDR3 residues: CSARGYRGRTDTQYF. The CDR3 DNA sequence: TGCAGTGCTAGGGGATACAGGGGCCGCACAGATACGCAGTATTTT. The V gene is TRBV20-1, the J gene TRBJ2-3; 7 positions agree with TRBD1. Germline V gives CDR1 DFQATT, CDR2 SNEGSKA (reference sequence). The CDR3 has 15 amino acids. Trimming at V came to 3 bases and at J to 1 base, leaving 7 bases not matched to a gene.

As for this clonotype: A much larger clonotype is one base distant, so this may be a read error. The rearrangement uses TRBV7-2 and TRBJ1-1; the D is unclear. This CDR3 contains 14 residues. Germline V gene data show CDR1 as SGHTA and CDR2 as FQGNSA. The CDR3 DNA follows: TGTGCCAGCAGCTTAGATCGGGCAGGCCCCAAAGCTTCCTTT. It specifies CASSLDRAGPKASF.

The CDR3 loop is CASSTLLYEQFF. The CDR3 DNA sequence: TGTGCCAGCAGCACCCTCCTATATGAGCAGTTCTTC. The chain recombines TRBV7-9 with TRBJ2-1; D ambiguous. The CDR3 consists of 12 residues. CDR1 is SEHNR and CDR2 is FQNEAQ in the germline V gene (reference sequence). V was shortened by 5 bases and J by 8 bases, with 10 bases between the two germline ends.

The chain couples TRBV18 to TRBJ2-1; D is possibly TRBD2 (5 bases). The germline V and J ends were trimmed by 0 bases and 8 bases, with 14 bases remaining between them. CDR3 length: 15 residues. Germline V gives CDR1 KGHSH, CDR2 LQKENI. The CDR3 loop is CASSPPSQPSYEQFF. The DNA for the CDR3 is TGTGCCAGCTCACCACCGTCACAGCCTAGCTATGAGCAGTTCTTC.

This clonotype was seen at least ten times. V usage is TRBV11-2 and J usage is TRBJ2-1; 11 bases agree with TRBD2. The CDR3 contains 16 residues. The germline V gene has CDR1 SGHAT and CDR2 FQNNGV. After removal of 5 bases from V and 4 bases from J, the junction contained 7 bases not matched to a gene. The DNA for the CDR3 is TGTGCCAGCAGCCCCCTACTAGCGGGAGTTTACAATGAGCAGTTCTTC. This codes for CASSPLLAGVYNEQFF.

The chain recombines TRBV7-9 with TRBJ2-5; D unresolved. The CDR3 covers 12 residues. Germline-derived CDR1 and CDR2 are SEHNR and FQNEAQ (reference sequence). V shed 5 bases and J shed 5 bases, with 9 bases lying between them. The CDR3 sequence is CASSPPEETQYF. CDR3 DNA sequence: TGTGCCAGCAGCCCGCCCGAGGAGACCCAGTACTTC.

The chain recombines TRBV7-4 with TRBJ1-6, with no clear D. V was cut by 1 base and J by 7 bases, with 8 bases left in between. The germline CDR1 and CDR2 sequences are SGHVT and SQSDAQ. This CDR3 has 14 amino acids. CDR3 protein: CASSLDSRNSPLHF. The CDR3 region has the DNA TGTGCCAGCAGCTTAGACAGTAGAAATTCACCCCTCCACTTT.

The sample holds a few counts of this clonotype. V usage is TRBV6-6 and J usage is TRBJ1-5; tentative D call: TRBD1 (6 bases). The CDR3 has 13 amino acids. Trimming left V 0 bases short and J 10 bases short, with 10 bases between. CDR1 is MNHNY, CDR2 SVGAGI, per germline (reference sequence). The CDR3 loop is CASSYSRQVPQHF. CDR3 bases: TGTGCCAGCAGTTACTCGAGACAGGTACCCCAGCATTTT.

CDR3 nucleotide sequence: TGTGCCAGCAGGCGACTAGCGGAAAACATTCAGTACTTC. Translated: CASRRLAENIQYF. J is TRBJ2-4 and V is TRBV27; 9 bases fit TRBD2. This CDR3 has 13 amino acids. Losses at the gene ends were 6 bases for V and 5 bases for J; bases not matched to a gene: 2. CDR1 and CDR2 from the germline V gene are MNHEY and SMNVEV (reference sequence).

This clonotype has at least ten counts. The CDR3 here is CASSLVHGSNSPLHF. The CDR3 coding sequence is TGTGCCAGCAGCTTAGTTCACGGTTCTAATTCACCCCTCCACTTT. The chain couples TRBV7-2 to TRBJ1-6; D gene ambiguous. Germline CDR1 SGHTA, CDR2 FQGNSA. The CDR3 is 15 amino acids. The V gene lost 1 base and the J gene lost 6 bases, with 10 bases spanning the gap. Full variable domain (outside the CDR3, taken from reference TRBV7-2 and TRBJ1-6): GAGVSQSPSNKVTEKGKDVELRCDPISGHTALYWYRQSLGQGLEFLIYFQGNSAPDKSGLPSDRFSAERTGGSVSTLTIQRTQQEDSAVYLCASSLVHGSNSPLHFGNGTRLTVT.

In its sample, this clonotype was seen many times. The gene calls are TRBV7-2 and TRBJ2-3, with D maybe TRBD2 (5 bases). Trimming shortened V by 6 bases and J by 4 bases, and 14 bases separated the two germline ends. From germline, CDR1 is SGHTA and CDR2 FQGNSA. The CDR3 extends over 14 amino acids. The DNA of the CDR3 is TGTGCCAGCAGGAGCGGTTATGGCGCAGATACGCAGTATTTT. Encoded protein: CASRSGYGADTQYF.

The rearrangement uses TRBV6-6 and TRBJ2-7; tentatively, D is TRBD2 (5 bases). Trimming took 5 bases from V and 12 from J, leaving 14 bases between them. Per the germline V gene, CDR1 is MNHNY and CDR2 is SVGAGI (reference sequence). This CDR3 region has 11 residues. CDR3 region: CASSKDRERYF. Here the CDR3 DNA reads TGTGCCAGCAGTAAGGACCGGGAACGGTACTTC.

V usage is TRBV6-1 and J usage is TRBJ2-1; no clear D. Trimming took off 8 bases at V and 3 bases at J, with 14 bases between the two ends. Per the germline V gene, CDR1 is MNHNS and CDR2 is SASEGT. CDR3 length: 14 amino acids. In nucleotides, the CDR3 is TGTGCCAGCTGCTTGGGTGATCGCTACAATGAGCAGTTCTTC. This gives the protein CASCLGDRYNEQFF.

The chain recombines TRBV7-6 with TRBJ1-1; no reliable D call. The germline CDR1 and CDR2 sequences are SGHVS and FNYEAQ. The V end lost 1 base, the J end lost 5 bases, and 8 bases lay between the germline ends. There are 13 residues in the CDR3. The CDR3 DNA follows: TGTGCCAGCAGCTTAGGTGCACAGACTGAAGCTTTCTTT. Translation: CASSLGAQTEAFF.

The chain links TRBV7-9 to TRBJ1-5; TRBD1 agrees at 8 bases. The CDR3 is made up of 15 amino acids. The V segment lost 5 bases and the J segment 4 bases; nucleotides outside the gene matches: 7. The V gene's germline CDR1 is SEHNR and CDR2 FQNEAQ (reference sequence). The chain's CDR3 is CASSQTWTGNQPQHF. For the CDR3, the DNA is TGTGCCAGCAGCCAGACATGGACAGGGAATCAGCCCCAGCATTTT.

This clonotype turned up a few times. The V and J genes are TRBV7-6 and TRBJ1-6; D is possibly TRBD1 (5 bases). With 4 bases removed from V and 5 bases from J, the gap between germline ends came to 9 bases. This CDR3 spans 14 amino acids. CDR1 is SGHVS, CDR2 FNYEAQ, per germline. This CDR3 reads CASSSDRDNSPLHF. CDR3 nucleotides: TGTGCCAGCAGCTCTGACAGAGATAATTCACCCCTCCACTTT.